Presented here are 4 T cell receptor beta chains from one specimen sequenced in a study of OX40 agonist ivuxolimab in advanced cancers. The assay was immunoSEQ multiplex PCR, and TCRdb's table has in-frame clones only and misses some. This repertoire shows about 80,000 clones, 70% to 90% found once; its top ten account for less than 6.5%. The specimen comprised CD4+ or CD8+ T cells sorted from blood, sampled in a trial of the OX40 agonist ivuxolimab. These receptors all come from an adult with an advanced solid tumor such as melanoma, head and neck, liver or kidney cancer.

V gene TRBV18 combines with J gene TRBJ2-2; D perhaps matches TRBD1 (5 bases). Germline V gene sequence: CDR1 KGHSH, CDR2 LQKENI. The V gene lost 3 bases and the J gene lost 4 bases, with 12 bases spanning the gap. The CDR3 spans 15 residues. The CDR3 reads CASSPSQDLTGELFF. As DNA, the CDR3 is TGTGCCAGCTCACCCTCACAGGACCTCACCGGGGAGCTGTTTTTT.

The V gene is TRBV19, the J gene TRBJ1-1, with D possibly TRBD1 on 6 matching bases. The CDR3 is made up of 14 amino acids. The germline V gene has CDR1 LNHDA and CDR2 SQIVND (reference sequence). Trimming pared 6 bases from V and 6 bases from J, leaving 17 bases between. The CDR3 loop reads CASSLMGQGPEAFF. In DNA, the CDR3 is TGTGCCAGTAGCCTGATGGGGCAGGGGCCTGAAGCTTTCTTT.

The CDR3 coding sequence is TGTGCCAGCAATATTTTTTCGTCGAGCAATGAGCAGTTCTTC. Translation gives CASNIFSSSNEQFF. V is TRBV6-1 and J is TRBJ2-1; D is ambiguous. CDR1 and CDR2 (germline): MNHNS, SASEGT. The CDR3 is 14 residues long. The V and J ends lost 7 bases and 6 bases respectively, with 16 bases between them.

In its sample, this clone was seen a few times. The chain employs TRBV28 and TRBJ2-7, with D maybe TRBD1 (5 bases). Trimming removed 7 bases from V and 2 bases from J, with 9 bases in between. This CDR3 region has 12 residues. The germline V gene encodes CDR1 MDHEN and CDR2 SYDVKM. The CDR3 bases are TGTGCCAGCATGCAGGGCACCTACGAGCAGTACTTC. The encoded protein is CASMQGTYEQYF.